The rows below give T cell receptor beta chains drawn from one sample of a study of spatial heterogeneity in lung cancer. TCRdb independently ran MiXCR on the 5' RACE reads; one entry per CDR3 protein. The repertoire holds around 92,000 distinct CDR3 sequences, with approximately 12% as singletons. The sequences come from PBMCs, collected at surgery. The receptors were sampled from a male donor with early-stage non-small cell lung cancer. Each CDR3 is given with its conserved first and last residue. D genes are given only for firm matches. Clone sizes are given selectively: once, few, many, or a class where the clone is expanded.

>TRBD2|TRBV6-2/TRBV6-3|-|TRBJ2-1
CASSYGASGTTARNEQFF
TGTGCCAGCAGTTACGGGGCTAGCGGGACAACGGCCCGTAATGAGCAGTTCTTC
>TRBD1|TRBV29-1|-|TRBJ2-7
CSVARTGDRDEQYF
TGCAGCGTCGCGAGGACAGGGGATCGAGACGAGCAGTACTTC
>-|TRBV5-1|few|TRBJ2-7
CASSLAFDTYEQYF
TGCGCCAGCAGCTTGGCGTTTGACACCTACGAGCAGTACTTC
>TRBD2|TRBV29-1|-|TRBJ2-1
CSVASGSSYNEQFF
TGCAGCGTTGCTAGCGGGAGCTCCTACAATGAGCAGTTCTTC
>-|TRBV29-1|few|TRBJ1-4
CSAHAGEGSEKLFF
TGCAGCGCCCATGCGGGGGAAGGATCTGAAAAACTGTTTTTT
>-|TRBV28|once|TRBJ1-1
CASSPPIGRLRTEAFF
TGTGCCAGCAGTCCCCCTATTGGACGACTTCGGACTGAAGCTTTCTTT
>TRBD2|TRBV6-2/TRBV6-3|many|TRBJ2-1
CASSYRGSSYNEQFF
TGTGCCAGCAGTTACCGCGGGAGCTCCTACAATGAGCAGTTCTTC
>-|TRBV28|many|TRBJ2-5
CASSFPSTSQETQYF
TGTGCCAGCAGTTTCCCCTCGACTAGCCAAGAGACCCAGTACTTC
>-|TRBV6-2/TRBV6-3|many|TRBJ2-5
CASSYDAGSGETQYF
TGTGCCAGCAGTTATGATGCCGGGTCCGGGGAGACCCAGTACTTC
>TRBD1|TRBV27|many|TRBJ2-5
CATQGAGRLQETQYF
TGTGCCACCCAGGGGGCAGGGCGTCTACAAGAGACCCAGTACTTC
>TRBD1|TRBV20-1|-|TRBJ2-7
CSAREVDRGYF
TGCAGTGCTAGAGAGGTGGACAGGGGGTACTTC
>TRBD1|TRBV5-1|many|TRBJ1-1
CASSWGTGSTEAFF
TGCGCCAGCAGCTGGGGGACAGGGAGCACTGAAGCTTTCTTT
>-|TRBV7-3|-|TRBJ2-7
CASSLKVGGIYEQYF
TGTGCCAGCAGCTTAAAGGTTGGGGGAATCTACGAGCAGTACTTC
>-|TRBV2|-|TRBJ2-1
CATLRQGRDNEQFF
TGTGCCACGTTACGGCAGGGTCGGGACAATGAGCAGTTCTTC
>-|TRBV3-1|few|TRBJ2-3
CASGQSDTQYF
TGTGCCAGCGGACAGTCAGATACGCAGTATTTT
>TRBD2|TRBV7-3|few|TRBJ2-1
CASSLAGGRGNEQFF
TGTGCCAGCAGCTTAGCGGGGGGCCGTGGTAATGAGCAGTTCTTC
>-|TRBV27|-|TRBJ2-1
CASTSPPVSNNEQFF
TGTGCCAGCACCTCCCCCCCCGTCTCCAACAATGAGCAGTTCTTC
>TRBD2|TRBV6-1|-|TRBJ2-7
CASTRGGGYEQYF
TGTGCCAGCACCCGGGGGGGTGGATACGAGCAGTACTTC
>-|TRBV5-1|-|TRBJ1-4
CASSSDSAYNEKLFF
TGCGCCAGCAGCTCGGACAGCGCTTATAATGAAAAACTGTTTTTT
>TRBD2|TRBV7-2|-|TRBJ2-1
CASSLLASGKISNEQFF
TGTGCCAGCAGCTTACTTGCTAGCGGAAAGATTTCCAATGAGCAGTTCTTC
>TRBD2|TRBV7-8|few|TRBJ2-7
CASSLARGLEASEQYF
TGTGCCAGCAGCTTAGCGAGGGGACTAGAGGCCTCCGAGCAGTACTTC
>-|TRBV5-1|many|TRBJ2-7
CASSFRGTSYEQYF
TGCGCCAGCAGCTTCCGAGGGACCTCCTACGAGCAGTACTTC
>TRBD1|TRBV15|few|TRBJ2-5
CATSTRQGQLQETQYF
TGTGCCACCAGCACGAGGCAGGGACAGCTTCAAGAGACCCAGTACTTC
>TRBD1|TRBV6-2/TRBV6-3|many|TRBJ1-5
CASSSNPDRGGQPQHF
TGTGCCAGCAGTTCGAACCCGGACAGGGGCGGCCAGCCCCAGCATTTT
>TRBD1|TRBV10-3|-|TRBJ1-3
CAVNPTGLEGNTIYF
TGTGCCGTCAATCCGACAGGGCTCGAGGGAAACACCATATATTTT